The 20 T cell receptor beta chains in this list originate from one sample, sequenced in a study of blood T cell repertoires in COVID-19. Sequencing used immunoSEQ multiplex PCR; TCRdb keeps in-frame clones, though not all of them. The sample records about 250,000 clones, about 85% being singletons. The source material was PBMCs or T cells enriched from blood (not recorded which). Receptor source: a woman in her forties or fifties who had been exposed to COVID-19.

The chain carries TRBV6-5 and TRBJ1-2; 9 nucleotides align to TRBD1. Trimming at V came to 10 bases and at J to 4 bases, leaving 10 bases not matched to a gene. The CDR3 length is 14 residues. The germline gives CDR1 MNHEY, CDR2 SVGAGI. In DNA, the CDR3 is TGTGCCACCGACCCTCCGGGACAGGGCTATGGCTACACCTTC. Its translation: CATDPPGQGYGYTF.

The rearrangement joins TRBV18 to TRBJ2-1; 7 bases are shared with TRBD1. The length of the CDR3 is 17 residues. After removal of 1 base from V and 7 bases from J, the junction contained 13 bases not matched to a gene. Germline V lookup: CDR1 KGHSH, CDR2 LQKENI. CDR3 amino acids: CASSPLYKGAGGNEQFF. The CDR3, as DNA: TGTGCCAGCTCACCACTGTATAAGGGGGCCGGAGGAAATGAGCAGTTCTTC.

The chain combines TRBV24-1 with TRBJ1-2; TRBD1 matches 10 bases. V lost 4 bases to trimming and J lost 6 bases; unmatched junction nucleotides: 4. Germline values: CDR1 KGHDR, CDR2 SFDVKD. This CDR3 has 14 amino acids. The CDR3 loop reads CATSEGTGANGYTF. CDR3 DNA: TGTGCCACCAGTGAGGGGACAGGGGCTAATGGCTACACCTTC.

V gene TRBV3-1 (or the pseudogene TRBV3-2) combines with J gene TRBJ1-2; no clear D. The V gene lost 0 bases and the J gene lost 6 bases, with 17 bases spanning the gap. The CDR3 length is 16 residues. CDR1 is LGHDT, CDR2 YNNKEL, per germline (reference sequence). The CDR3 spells CASSQDYRPERDGYTF. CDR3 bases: TGTGCCAGCAGCCAAGATTACCGCCCTGAGAGGGATGGCTACACCTTC.

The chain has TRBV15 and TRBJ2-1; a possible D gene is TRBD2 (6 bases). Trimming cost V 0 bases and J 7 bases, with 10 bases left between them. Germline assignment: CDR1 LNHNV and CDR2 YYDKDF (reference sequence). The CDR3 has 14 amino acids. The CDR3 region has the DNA TGTGCCACCAGCAGAGAAGGAGGGATTAATGAGCAGTTCTTC. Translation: CATSREGGINEQFF.

The CDR3 coding sequence is TGTGCCATCCGTCCGACAGGGGATGGCACTGAAGCTTTCTTT. Translating gives CAIRPTGDGTEAFF. The V call is TRBV10-3, the J call TRBJ1-1, with 8 bases lining up with TRBD1. The germline V gene encodes CDR1 ENHRY and CDR2 SYGVKD. The V segment lost 8 bases and the J segment 4 bases; nucleotides outside the gene matches: 9. The CDR3 is 14 residues long.

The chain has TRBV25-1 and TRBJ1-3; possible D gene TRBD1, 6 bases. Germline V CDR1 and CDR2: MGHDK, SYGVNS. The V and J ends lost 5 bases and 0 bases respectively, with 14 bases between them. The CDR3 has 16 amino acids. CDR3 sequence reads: CASSSTDSFSGNTIYF. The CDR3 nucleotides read TGTGCCAGCAGTAGCACGGACAGTTTCTCTGGAAACACCATATATTTT. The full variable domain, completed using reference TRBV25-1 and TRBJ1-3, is EADIYQTPRYLVIGTGKKITLECSQTMGHDKMYWYQQDPGMELHLIHYSYGVNSTEKGDLSSESTVSRIRTEHFPLTLESARPSHTSQYLCASSSTDSFSGNTIYFGEGSWLTVV.

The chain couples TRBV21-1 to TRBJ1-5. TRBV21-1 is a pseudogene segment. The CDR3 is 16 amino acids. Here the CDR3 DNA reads TGTGCCAGCAGCAAAGGGGGGGGACCACATAATCAGCCCCAGCATTTT. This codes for CASSKGGGPHNQPQHF.

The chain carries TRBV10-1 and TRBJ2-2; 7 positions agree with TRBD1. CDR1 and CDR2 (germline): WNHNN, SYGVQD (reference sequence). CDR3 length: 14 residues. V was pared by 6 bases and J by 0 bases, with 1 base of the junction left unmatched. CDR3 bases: TGCGCCAGCAGGCAGGGGGCGAACACCGGGGAGCTGTTTTTT. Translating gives CASRQGANTGELFF.

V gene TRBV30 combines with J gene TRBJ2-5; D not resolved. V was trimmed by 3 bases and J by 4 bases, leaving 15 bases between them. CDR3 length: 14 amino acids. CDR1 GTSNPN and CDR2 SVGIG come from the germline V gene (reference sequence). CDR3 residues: CAWSRDVKRETQYF. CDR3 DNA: TGTGCCTGGAGCCGAGACGTAAAGCGAGAGACCCAGTACTTC.

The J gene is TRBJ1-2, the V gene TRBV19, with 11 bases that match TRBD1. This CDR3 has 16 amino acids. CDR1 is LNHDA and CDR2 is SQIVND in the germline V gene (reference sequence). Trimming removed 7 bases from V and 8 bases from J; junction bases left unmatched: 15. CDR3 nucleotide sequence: TGTGCCAGTACGATGGACAGGGGGCGCGATCGCGGGGGCTACACCTTC. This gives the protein CASTMDRGRDRGGYTF.

In DNA, the CDR3 is TGTGCCAGCAGCCCAGGACAGCGTAGACAAGCTTTCTTT. Protein sequence: CASSPGQRRQAFF. The chain joins TRBV7-2 to TRBJ1-1, with D possibly TRBD1 on 6 matching bases. This CDR3 region has 13 residues. CDR1 is SGHTA, CDR2 FQGNSA, per germline. With 5 bases removed from V and 9 bases from J, the gap between germline ends came to 16 bases.

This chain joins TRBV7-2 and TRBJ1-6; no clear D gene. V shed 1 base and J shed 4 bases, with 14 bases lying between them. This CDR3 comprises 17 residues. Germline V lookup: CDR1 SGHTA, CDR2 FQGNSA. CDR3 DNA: TGTGCCAGCAGCTTAGGAGGTCGGCAGTTATATAATTCACCCCTCCACTTT. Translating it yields CASSLGGRQLYNSPLHF.

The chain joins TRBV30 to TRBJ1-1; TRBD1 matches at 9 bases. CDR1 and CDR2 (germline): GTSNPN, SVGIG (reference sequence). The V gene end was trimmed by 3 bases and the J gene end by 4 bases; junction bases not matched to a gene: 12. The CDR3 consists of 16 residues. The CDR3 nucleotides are TGTGCCTGGAGAATTAGGACAGGGGTCGCGAGCACTGAAGCTTTCTTT. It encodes CAWRIRTGVASTEAFF. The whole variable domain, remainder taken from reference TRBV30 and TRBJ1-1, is SQTIHQWPATLVQPVGSPLSLECTVEGTSNPNLYWYRQAAGRGLQLLFYSVGIGQISSEVPQNLSASRPQDRQFILSSKKLLLSDSGFYLCAWRIRTGVASTEAFFGQGTRLTVV.

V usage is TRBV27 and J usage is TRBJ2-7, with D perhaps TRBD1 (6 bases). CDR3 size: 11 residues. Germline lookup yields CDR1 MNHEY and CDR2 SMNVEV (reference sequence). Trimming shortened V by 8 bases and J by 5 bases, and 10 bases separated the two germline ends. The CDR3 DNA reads TGTGCCAGCGGGACAAGACACGAGCAGTACTTC. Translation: CASGTRHEQYF.

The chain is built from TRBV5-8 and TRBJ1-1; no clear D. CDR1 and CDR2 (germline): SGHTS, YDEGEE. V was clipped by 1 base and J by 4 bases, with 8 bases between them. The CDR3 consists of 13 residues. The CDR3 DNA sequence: TGTGCCAGCAGCTTGATACGGAGCACTGAAGCTTTCTTT. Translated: CASSLIRSTEAFF.

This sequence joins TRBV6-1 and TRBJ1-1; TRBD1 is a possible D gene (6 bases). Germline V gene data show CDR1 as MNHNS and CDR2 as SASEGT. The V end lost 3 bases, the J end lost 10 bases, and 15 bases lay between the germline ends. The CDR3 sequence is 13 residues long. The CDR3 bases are TGTGCCAGCAGTGATCGGGCAGGGGTGAGAGCTTTCTTT. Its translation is CASSDRAGVRAFF.

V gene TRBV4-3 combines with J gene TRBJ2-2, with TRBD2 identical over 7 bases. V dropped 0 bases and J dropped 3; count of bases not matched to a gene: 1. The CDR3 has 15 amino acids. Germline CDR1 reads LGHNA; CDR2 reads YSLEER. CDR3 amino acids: CASSQEAGDTGELFF. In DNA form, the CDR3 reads TGCGCCAGCAGCCAAGAGGCGGGGGACACCGGGGAGCTGTTTTTT.

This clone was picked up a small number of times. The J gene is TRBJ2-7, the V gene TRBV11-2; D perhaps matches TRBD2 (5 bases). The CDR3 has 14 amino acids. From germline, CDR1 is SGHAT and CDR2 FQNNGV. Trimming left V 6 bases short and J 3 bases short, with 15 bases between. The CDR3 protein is CASRLAGSFYEQYF. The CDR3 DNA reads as TGTGCCAGCAGACTTGCGGGCAGCTTCTACGAGCAGTACTTC.

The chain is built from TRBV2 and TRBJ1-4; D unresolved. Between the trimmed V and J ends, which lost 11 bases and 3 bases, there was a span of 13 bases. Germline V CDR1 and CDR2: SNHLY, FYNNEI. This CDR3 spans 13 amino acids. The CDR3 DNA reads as TGTGCCTGCCTTGGGAGGTCTAATGAAAAACTGTTTTTT. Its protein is CACLGRSNEKLFF.